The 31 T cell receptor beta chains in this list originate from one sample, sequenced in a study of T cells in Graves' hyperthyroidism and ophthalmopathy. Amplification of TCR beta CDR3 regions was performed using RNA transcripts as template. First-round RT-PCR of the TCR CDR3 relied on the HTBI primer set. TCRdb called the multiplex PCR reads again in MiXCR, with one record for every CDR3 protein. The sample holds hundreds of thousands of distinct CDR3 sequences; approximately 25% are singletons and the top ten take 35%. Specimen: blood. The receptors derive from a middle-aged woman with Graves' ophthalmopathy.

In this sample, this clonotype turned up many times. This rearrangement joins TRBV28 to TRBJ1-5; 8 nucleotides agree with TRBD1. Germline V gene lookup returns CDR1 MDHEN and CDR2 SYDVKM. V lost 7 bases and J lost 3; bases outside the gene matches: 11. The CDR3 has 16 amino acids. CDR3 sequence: CASTQSRGRDNQPQHF. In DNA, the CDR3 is TGTGCCAGCACCCAGAGCAGGGGGCGGGACAATCAGCCCCAGCATTTT.

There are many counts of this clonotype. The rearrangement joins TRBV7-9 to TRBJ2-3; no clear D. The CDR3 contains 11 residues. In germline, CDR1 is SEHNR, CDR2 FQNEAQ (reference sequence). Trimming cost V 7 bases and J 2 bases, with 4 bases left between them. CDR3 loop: CASTLTDTQYF. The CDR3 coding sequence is TGTGCCAGCACCCTCACAGATACGCAGTATTTT.

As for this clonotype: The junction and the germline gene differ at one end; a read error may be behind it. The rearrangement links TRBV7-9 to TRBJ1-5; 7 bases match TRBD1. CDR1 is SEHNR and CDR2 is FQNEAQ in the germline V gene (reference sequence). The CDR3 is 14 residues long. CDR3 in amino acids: CASILGGTVQPQHF. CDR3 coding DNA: TGTGCCAGCATCTTAGGGGGGACAGTTCAGCCCCAGCATTTT.

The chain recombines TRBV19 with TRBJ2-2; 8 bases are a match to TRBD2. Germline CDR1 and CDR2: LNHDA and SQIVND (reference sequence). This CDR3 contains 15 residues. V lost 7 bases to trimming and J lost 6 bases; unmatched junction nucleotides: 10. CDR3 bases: TGTGCCAGTAAGGGCCAGCGGGAGTCCCCCGGGGAGCTGTTTTTT. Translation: CASKGQRESPGELFF.

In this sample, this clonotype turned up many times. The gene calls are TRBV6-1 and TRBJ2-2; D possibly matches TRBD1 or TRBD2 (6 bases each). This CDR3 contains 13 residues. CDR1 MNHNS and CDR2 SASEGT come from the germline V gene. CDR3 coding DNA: TGTGGCGTCGGGGGCACCAACACCGGGGAGCTGTTTTTT. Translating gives CGVGGTNTGELFF.

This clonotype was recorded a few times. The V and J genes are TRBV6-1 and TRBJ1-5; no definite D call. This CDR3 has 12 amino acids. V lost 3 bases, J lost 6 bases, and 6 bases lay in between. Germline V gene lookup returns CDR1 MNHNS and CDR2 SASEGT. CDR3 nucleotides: TGTGCCAGCAGTGAGTGGTCTCAGCCCCAGCATTTT. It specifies CASSEWSQPQHF.

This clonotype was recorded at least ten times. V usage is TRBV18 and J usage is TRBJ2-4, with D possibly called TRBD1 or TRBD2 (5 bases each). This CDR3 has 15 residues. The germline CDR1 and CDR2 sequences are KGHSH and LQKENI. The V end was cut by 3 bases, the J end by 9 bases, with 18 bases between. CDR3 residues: CASSPTGTAAAIQYF. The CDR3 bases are TGTGCCAGCTCACCCACCGGGACCGCCGCTGCCATTCAGTACTTC.

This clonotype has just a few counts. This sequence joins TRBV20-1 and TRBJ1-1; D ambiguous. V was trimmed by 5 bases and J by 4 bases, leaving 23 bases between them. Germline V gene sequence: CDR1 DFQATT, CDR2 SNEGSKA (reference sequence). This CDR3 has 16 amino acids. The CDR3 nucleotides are TGCAGTGCTGTAAGGGCCCGGCTCCGAAAAGGCACTGAAGCTTTCTTT. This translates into CSAVRARLRKGTEAFF.

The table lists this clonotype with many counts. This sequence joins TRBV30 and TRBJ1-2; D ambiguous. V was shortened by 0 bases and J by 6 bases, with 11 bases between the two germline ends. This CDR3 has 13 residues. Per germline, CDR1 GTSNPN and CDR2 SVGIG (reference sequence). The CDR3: CAWSVRARDGYTF. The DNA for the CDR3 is TGTGCCTGGAGTGTACGGGCCAGAGATGGCTACACCTTC. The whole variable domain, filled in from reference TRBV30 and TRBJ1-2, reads SQTIHQWPATLVQPVGSPLSLECTVEGTSNPNLYWYRQAAGRGLQLLFYSVGIGQISSEVPQNLSASRPQDRQFILSSKKLLLSDSGFYLCAWSVRARDGYTFGSGTRLTVV.

The CDR3 nucleotides are TGCAGTGCAAAGACAGGCCGGATAGGGTGGGCCCAGTACTTC. Encoded protein: CSAKTGRIGWAQYF. The chain uses TRBV20-1 and TRBJ2-5; D possibly corresponds to TRBD1 (6 bases). This CDR3 is built from 14 residues. In germline, CDR1 is DFQATT, CDR2 SNEGSKA (reference sequence). Trimming shortened V by 6 bases and J by 9 bases, and 23 bases separated the two germline ends.

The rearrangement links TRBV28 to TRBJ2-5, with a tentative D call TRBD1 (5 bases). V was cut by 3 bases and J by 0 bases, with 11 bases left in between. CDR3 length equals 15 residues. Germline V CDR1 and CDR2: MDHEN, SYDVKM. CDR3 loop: CASSFDSDYQETQYF. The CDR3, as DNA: TGTGCCAGCAGTTTTGACAGCGACTACCAAGAGACCCAGTACTTC.

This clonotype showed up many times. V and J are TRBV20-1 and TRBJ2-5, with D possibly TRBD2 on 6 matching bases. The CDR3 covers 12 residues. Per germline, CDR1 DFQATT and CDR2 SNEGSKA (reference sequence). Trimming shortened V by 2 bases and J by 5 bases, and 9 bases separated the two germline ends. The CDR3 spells CSARPGGETQYF. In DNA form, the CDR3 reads TGCAGTGCTAGACCCGGAGGGGAGACCCAGTACTTC.

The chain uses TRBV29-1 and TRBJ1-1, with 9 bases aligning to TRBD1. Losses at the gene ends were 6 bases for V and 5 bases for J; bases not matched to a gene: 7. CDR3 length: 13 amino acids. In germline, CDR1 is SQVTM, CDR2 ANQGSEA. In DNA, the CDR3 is TGCAGCGTCAGACAGGGGGGGTTGACTGAAGCTTTCTTT. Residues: CSVRQGGLTEAFF.

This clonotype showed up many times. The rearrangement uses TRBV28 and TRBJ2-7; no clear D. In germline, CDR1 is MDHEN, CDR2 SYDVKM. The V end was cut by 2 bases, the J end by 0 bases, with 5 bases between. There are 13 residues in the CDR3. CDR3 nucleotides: TGTGCCAGCAGTTTACAGCGCTCCTACGAGCAGTACTTC. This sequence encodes CASSLQRSYEQYF.

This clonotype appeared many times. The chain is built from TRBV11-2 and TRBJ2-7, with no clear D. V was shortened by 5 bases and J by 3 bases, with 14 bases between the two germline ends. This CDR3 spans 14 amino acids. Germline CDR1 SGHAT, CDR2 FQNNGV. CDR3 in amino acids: CASSLGATIYEQYF. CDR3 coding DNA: TGTGCCAGCAGCCTTGGAGCGACCATCTACGAGCAGTACTTC.

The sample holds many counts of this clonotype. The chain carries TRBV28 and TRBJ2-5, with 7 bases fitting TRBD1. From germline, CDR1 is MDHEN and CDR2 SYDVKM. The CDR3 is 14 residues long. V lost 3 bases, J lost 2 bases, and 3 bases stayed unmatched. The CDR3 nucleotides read TGTGCCAGCAGTTTCCTGACAGGGCAAGAGACCCAGTACTTC. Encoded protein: CASSFLTGQETQYF.

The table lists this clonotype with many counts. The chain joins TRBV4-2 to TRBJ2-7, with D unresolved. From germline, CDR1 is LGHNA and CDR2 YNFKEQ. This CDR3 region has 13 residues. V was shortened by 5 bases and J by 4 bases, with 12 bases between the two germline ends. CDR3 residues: CASSDRTAYEQYF. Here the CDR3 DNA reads TGTGCCAGCAGCGACCGGACCGCGTACGAGCAGTACTTC.

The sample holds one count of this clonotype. CDR3 sequence (DNA): TGTGCCTGGAGAGGGGACGACATAGACTATGGCTACACCTTC. Protein sequence: CAWRGDDIDYGYTF. This sequence joins TRBV30 and TRBJ1-2; the D gene is possibly TRBD1 (5 bases). The V gene lost 3 bases and the J gene lost 3 bases, with 14 bases spanning the gap. CDR3 length equals 14 residues. Germline lookup yields CDR1 GTSNPN and CDR2 SVGIG (reference sequence).

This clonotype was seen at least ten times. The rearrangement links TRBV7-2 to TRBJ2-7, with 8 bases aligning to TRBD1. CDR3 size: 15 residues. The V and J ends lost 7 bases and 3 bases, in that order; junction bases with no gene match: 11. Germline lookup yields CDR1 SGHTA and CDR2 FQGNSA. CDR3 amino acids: CASTYAGTGDYEQYF. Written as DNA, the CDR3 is TGTGCCAGCACCTACGCCGGGACAGGAGACTACGAGCAGTACTTC. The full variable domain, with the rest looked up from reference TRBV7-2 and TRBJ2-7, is GAGVSQSPSNKVTEKGKDVELRCDPISGHTALYWYRQSLGQGLEFLIYFQGNSAPDKSGLPSDRFSAERTGGSVSTLTIQRTQQEDSAVYLCASTYAGTGDYEQYFGPGTRLTVT.

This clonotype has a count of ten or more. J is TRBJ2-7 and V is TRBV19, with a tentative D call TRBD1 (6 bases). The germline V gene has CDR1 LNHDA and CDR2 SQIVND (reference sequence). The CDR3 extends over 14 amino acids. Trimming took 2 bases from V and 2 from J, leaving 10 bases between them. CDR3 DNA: TGTGCCAGTAGTATAAGACAGGCGACCTACGAGCAGTACTTC. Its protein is CASSIRQATYEQYF.

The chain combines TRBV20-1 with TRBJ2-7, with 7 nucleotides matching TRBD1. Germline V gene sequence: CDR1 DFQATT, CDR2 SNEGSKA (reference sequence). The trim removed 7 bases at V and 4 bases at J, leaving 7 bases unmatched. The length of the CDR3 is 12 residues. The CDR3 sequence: CSGDRDTYEQYF. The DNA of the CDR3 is TGCAGTGGCGACAGGGATACGTACGAGCAGTACTTC.

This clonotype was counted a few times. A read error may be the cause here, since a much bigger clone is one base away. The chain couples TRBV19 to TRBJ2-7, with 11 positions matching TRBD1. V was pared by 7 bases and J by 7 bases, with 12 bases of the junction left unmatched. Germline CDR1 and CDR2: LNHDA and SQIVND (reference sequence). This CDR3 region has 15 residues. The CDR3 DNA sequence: TGTGCCAGTACCACGGACAGGGGGCAGACCCATGAGCAGTACTTC. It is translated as CASTTDRGQTHEQYF.

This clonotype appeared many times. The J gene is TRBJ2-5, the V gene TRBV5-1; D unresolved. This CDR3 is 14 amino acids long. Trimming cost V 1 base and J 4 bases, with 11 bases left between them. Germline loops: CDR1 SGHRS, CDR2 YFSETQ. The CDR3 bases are TGCGCCAGCAGCTTGACCCTCCTCCGAGAGACCCAGTACTTC. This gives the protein CASSLTLLRETQYF.

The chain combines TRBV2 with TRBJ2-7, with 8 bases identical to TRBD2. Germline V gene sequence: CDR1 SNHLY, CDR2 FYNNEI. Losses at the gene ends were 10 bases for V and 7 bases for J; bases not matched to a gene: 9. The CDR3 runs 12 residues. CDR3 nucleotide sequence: TGTGCCATCCTATTAGCGGGGTTGGAGCAGTACTTC. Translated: CAILLAGLEQYF.

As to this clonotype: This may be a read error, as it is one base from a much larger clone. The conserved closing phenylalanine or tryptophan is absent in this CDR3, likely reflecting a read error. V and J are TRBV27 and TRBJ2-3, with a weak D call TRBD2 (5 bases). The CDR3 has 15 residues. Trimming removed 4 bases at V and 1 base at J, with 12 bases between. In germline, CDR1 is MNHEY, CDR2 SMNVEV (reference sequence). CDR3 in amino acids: CASSWGVDGTDTQYL. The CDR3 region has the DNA TGTGCCAGCAGTTGGGGAGTTGATGGCACAGATACGCAGTATCTT.

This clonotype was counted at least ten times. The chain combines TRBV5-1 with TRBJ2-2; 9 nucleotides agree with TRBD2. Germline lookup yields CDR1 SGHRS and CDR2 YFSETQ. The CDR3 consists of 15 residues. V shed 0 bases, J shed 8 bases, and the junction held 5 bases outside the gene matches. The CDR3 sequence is CASSLVASGTGELFF. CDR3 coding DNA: TGCGCCAGCAGCTTGGTAGCTAGCGGGACGGGGGAGCTGTTTTTT. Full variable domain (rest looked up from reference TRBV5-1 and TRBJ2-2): KAGVTQTPRYLIKTRGQQVTLSCSPISGHRSVSWYQQTPGQGLQFLFEYFSETQRNKGNFPGRFSGRQFSNSRSEMNVSTLELGDSALYLCASSLVASGTGELFFGEGSRLTVL.

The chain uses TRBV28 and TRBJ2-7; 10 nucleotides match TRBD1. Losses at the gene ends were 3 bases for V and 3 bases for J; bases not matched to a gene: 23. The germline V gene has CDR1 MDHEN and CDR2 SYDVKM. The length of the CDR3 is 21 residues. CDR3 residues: CASSLIVPRQGAPLKGYEQYF. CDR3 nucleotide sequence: TGTGCCAGCAGTTTGATCGTCCCCAGACAGGGGGCGCCCTTAAAGGGCTACGAGCAGTACTTC. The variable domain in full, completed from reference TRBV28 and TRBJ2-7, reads DVKVTQSSRYLVKRTGEKVFLECVQDMDHENMFWYRQDPGLGLRLIYFSYDVKMKEKGDIPEGYSVSREKKERFSLILESASTNQTSMYLCASSLIVPRQGAPLKGYEQYFGPGTRLTVT.

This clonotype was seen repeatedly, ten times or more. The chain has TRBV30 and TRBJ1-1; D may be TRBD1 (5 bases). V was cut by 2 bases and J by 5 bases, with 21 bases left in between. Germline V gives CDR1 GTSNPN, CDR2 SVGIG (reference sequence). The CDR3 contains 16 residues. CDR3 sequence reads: CAWSLKRLQGKTEAFF. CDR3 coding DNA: TGTGCCTGGAGTCTAAAGCGGCTCCAGGGTAAGACTGAAGCTTTCTTT.

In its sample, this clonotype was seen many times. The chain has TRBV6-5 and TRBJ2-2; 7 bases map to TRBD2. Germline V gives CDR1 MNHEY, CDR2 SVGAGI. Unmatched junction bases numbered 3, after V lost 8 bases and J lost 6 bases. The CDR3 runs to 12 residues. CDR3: CASWGGAGELFF. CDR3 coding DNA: TGTGCCAGCTGGGGGGGGGCCGGGGAGCTGTTTTTT.

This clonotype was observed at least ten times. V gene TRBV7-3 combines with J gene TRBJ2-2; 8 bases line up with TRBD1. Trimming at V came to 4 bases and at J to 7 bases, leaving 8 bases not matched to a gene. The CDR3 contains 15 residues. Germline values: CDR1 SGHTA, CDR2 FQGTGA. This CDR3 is CASSSGQGGHGELFF. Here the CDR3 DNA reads TGTGCCAGCAGCTCCGGACAGGGAGGCCACGGGGAGCTGTTTTTT.

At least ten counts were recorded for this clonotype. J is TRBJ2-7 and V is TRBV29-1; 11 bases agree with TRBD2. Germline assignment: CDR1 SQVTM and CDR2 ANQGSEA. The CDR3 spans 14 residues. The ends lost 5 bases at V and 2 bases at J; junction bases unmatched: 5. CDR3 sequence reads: CSVSLAGAPYEQYF. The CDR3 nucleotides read TGCAGCGTTTCACTAGCGGGAGCACCCTACGAGCAGTACTTC.